The 7 T cell receptor beta chains given below trace back to one sample, sequenced in a study of blood T cell repertoires in COVID-19. Repertoires were generated with immunoSEQ multiplex PCR, while TCRdb's copy carries only in-frame clones and drops some. This sample has 90,000 to 120,000 clones, with approximately 88% found just once. Specimen: peripheral blood. These receptor sequences come from a human donor in a cohort sampled during active COVID-19.

The chain links TRBV6-2 or TRBV6-3 to TRBJ2-7; tentative D call: TRBD1 (6 bases). The V end was cut by 5 bases, the J end by 2 bases, with 13 bases between. The CDR3 has 14 residues. Germline-derived CDR1 and CDR2 are MNHEY and SVGEGT. CDR3 sequence: CASSKTGFPYEQYV. In nucleotides, the CDR3 is TGTGCCAGCAGTAAAACAGGGTTTCCCTACGAGCAGTACGTC.

This sequence joins TRBV11-2 and TRBJ2-5; weak D call: TRBD1 (5 bases). The CDR3 consists of 16 residues. Trimming pared 4 bases from V and 6 bases from J, leaving 21 bases between. Per germline, CDR1 SGHAT and CDR2 FQNNGV. DNA of the CDR3: TGTGCCAGCAGCTCAGTTGGGGCGGACCTTTTTAAGACCCAGTACTTC. The encoded protein is CASSSVGADLFKTQYF.

Here the CDR3 reads CASSQSRGTGYGYTF. CDR3 DNA sequence: TGCGCCAGCAGCCAATCCCGGGGGACAGGCTATGGCTACACCTTC. The chain recombines TRBV4-3 with TRBJ1-2, with TRBD1 matching 8 bases. CDR1 is LGHNA, CDR2 YSLEER, per germline. The CDR3 is 15 amino acids. Losses at the gene ends were 2 bases for V and 4 bases for J; bases not matched to a gene: 6.

This chain joins TRBV6-5 and TRBJ1-2, with 10 bases lining up with TRBD1. Germline CDR1 and CDR2: MNHEY and SVGAGI. Losses at the gene ends were 8 bases for V and 5 bases for J; bases not matched to a gene: 8. This CDR3 spans 14 amino acids. CDR3 amino acids: CASVTRDRGYGYTF. The CDR3 nucleotides read TGTGCCAGCGTGACGAGGGACAGGGGTTATGGCTACACCTTC.

Turning to this clone: Other DNA sequences in this specimen translate into the identical CDR3. The chain carries TRBV6-5 and TRBJ2-3, with a weak D call TRBD2 (5 bases). The V end was cut by 7 bases, the J end by 0 bases, with 8 bases between. From germline, CDR1 is MNHEY and CDR2 SVGAGI. The CDR3 has 13 residues. The CDR3 DNA sequence: TGTGCCAGCACGAGGACTAGCACAGATACGCAGTATTTT. Translating it yields CASTRTSTDTQYF.

The chain combines TRBV24-1 with TRBJ2-5; perhaps TRBD2 as D (5 bases). The germline gives CDR1 KGHDR, CDR2 SFDVKD. V lost 5 bases and J lost 6, with 12 bases in between. The CDR3 extends over 13 amino acids. Here the CDR3 reads CATSGHGGQTQYF. DNA for the CDR3: TGTGCCACCAGTGGGCACGGCGGGCAGACCCAGTACTTC.

This rearrangement joins TRBV5-6 to TRBJ1-4, with TRBD1 as a possible D gene (6 bases). CDR3 size: 14 residues. From germline, CDR1 is SGHDT and CDR2 YYEEEE. With 0 bases removed from V and 7 bases from J, the gap between germline ends came to 10 bases. The CDR3 coding sequence is TGTGCCAGCAGCTTGGGGGGGCAGGGTGAAAAACTGTTTTTT. Encoded protein: CASSLGGQGEKLFF.